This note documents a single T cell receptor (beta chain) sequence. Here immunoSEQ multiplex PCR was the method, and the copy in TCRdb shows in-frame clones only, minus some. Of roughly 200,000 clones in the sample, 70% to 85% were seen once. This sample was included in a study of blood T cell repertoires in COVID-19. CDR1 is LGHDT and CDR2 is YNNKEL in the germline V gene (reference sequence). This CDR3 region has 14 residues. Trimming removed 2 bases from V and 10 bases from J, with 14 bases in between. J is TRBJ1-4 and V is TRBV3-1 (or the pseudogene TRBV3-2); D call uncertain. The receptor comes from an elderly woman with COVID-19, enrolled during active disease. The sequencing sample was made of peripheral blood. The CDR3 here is CASSQPGGVGKLFF. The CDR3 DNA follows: TGTGCCAGCAGCCAACCAGGCGGGGTGGGAAAACTGTTTTTT.